This entry concerns a single TCR beta chain. The entry originates in a study of blood T cell repertoires in COVID-19. In the authors' methods: Counts of nucleated cells, estimated from reference gene primer amplification, were obtained. Using immunoSEQ multiplex PCR, the repertoire was profiled, and TCRdb retains in-frame clones only, with some absent. V, J and clone size were drawn from that table, and D and trimming were deduced from the DNA. The sample gives 250,000 to 350,000 clones, approximately 88% of which show up once; 0.94% is in the top ten. This CDR3 comprises 12 residues. The V gene's germline CDR1 is PRHDT and CDR2 FYEKMQ (reference sequence). V was shortened by 5 bases and J by 7 bases, with 9 bases between the two germline ends.

The chain combines TRBV13 with TRBJ2-1; D unclear. The sequencing sample was made of peripheral blood. This receptor was identified in a woman aged 40-49 years who had recovered from COVID-19. CDR3 amino acids: CASSHLRNEQFF. The CDR3 DNA is TGTGCCAGCAGCCATCTTCGGAATGAGCAGTTCTTC.